This is a list of T cell receptor beta chains from one sample in a study of low-dose radiotherapy and immunotherapy resistance in tumors. TCRdb reanalysed the reads using MiXCR and keeps one entry per CDR3 protein. Altogether about 58,000 distinct CDR3 sequences are present, about 25% being singletons, with the ten largest covering under 7%. Material: PBMCs, obtained after low-dose radiotherapy plus immunotherapy. The receptor source for this set is a male donor with prostate cancer. CDR3s include the opening cysteine and the closing phenylalanine or tryptophan. A D gene is named only where the DNA matches it firmly. Not every row has a clone size; where given, it reads once, few, many or a size class.

cdr3_length j_call clone_size v_call d_call cdr3_aa cdr3_nt
15 TRBJ1-1 many TRBV9 - CASSVGGQPNTEAFF TGTGCCAGCAGCGTAGGTGGGCAGCCCAACACTGAAGCTTTCTTT
13 TRBJ2-5 few TRBV20-1 - CSASLAVQETQYF TGCAGTGCTAGCCTAGCCGTACAAGAGACCCAGTACTTC
16 TRBJ2-3 many TRBV14 TRBD1 CASSQGGRGFADTQYF TGTGCCAGCAGCCAAGGGGGCAGGGGGTTCGCAGATACGCAGTATTTT
13 TRBJ2-7 - TRBV5-1 - CASSVDGYYEQYF TGTGCCAGCAGCGTGGACGGGTACTACGAGCAGTACTTC
13 TRBJ2-1 - TRBV28 - CASSLWDLNEQFF TGTGCCAGCAGTTTATGGGACTTGAATGAGCAGTTCTTC
14 TRBJ1-1 many TRBV10-3 - CAISELGVDTEAFF TGTGCCATCAGTGAGTTAGGGGTGGACACTGAAGCTTTCTTT
14 TRBJ1-5 - TRBV19 - CSSSSVDPGQPQHF TGTTCAAGTAGTTCGGTGGACCCCGGTCAGCCCCAGCATTTT
12 TRBJ2-1 many TRBV3-1 - CASSQDDNEQFF TGTGCCAGCAGCCAAGATGACAATGAGCAGTTCTTC
14 TRBJ1-1 many TRBV11-2 - CASSAENWSTEAFF TGTGCCAGCAGCGCGGAAAACTGGAGCACTGAAGCTTTCTTT
13 TRBJ1-2 - TRBV28 - CASSPGHLYGYTF TGTGCCAGCAGCCCGGGACACCTCTATGGCTACACCTTC
15 TRBJ2-1 - TRBV14 TRBD2 CASSRAGGGHNEQFF TGTGCCAGCAGCCGAGCGGGAGGAGGCCACAATGAGCAGTTCTTC
15 TRBJ2-4 many TRBV7-2 TRBD2 CASSRTSGGGGIQYF TGTGCCAGCAGCCGGACTAGCGGGGGGGGGGGCATTCAGTACTTC
14 TRBJ2-1 - TRBV28 - CASSLSQVTHEQFF TGTGCCAGCAGTTTGTCGCAGGTTACCCATGAGCAGTTCTTC
11 TRBJ1-2 - TRBV10-3 - CAISERETQTF TGTGCCATCAGTGAAAGAGAGACCCAGACCTTC
15 TRBJ2-2 many TRBV5-1 - CASSLFPGNTGELFF TGCGCCAGCAGCTTGTTCCCGGGGAACACCGGGGAGCTGTTTTTT
15 TRBJ2-1 many TRBV19 TRBD2 CASSRLAGVNNEQFF TGTGCCAGTAGTCGACTAGCGGGAGTGAACAATGAGCAGTTCTTC
13 TRBJ1-2 many TRBV6-6 - CASSPGVNYGYTF TGTGCCAGCAGTCCAGGGGTAAACTATGGCTACACCTTC
15 TRBJ2-7 once TRBV12-3/TRBV12-4 TRBD1 CASSARDRESYEQYF TGTGCCAGCAGTGCCCGGGACAGAGAGTCCTACGAGCAGTACTTC
13 TRBJ2-5 many TRBV10-3 TRBD1 CAIRDRNQETQYF TGTGCCATCAGGGACAGGAACCAAGAGACCCAGTACTTC
14 TRBJ2-3 - TRBV28 - CASSSSLRKVTQYF TGTGCCAGCAGTTCCTCCCTCCGAAAGGTTACGCAGTATTTT
16 TRBJ2-5 - TRBV28 TRBD1 CASTGQGRSGQETQYF TGTGCCAGCACAGGACAGGGAAGGAGTGGGCAAGAGACCCAGTACTTC
12 TRBJ2-1 few TRBV7-9 - CASSLQPWEQFF TGTGCCAGCAGCCTCCAACCGTGGGAGCAGTTCTTC
14 TRBJ1-2 many TRBV27 TRBD1 CASSFSGQGYGYTF TGTGCCAGCAGTTTTTCGGGACAGGGGTATGGCTACACCTTC
14 TRBJ2-5 medium-sized TRBV5-4 - CASSSRQVGETQYF TGTGCCAGCAGCTCGAGACAGGTCGGAGAGACCCAGTACTTC
16 TRBJ2-5 medium-sized TRBV7-8 - CASSLGYQRGHETQYF TGTGCCAGCAGCTTAGGGTACCAGCGAGGGCACGAGACCCAGTACTTC
15 TRBJ2-6 many TRBV2 - CASSDRASGANVLTF TGTGCCAGCAGTGATCGTGCCTCCGGGGCCAACGTCCTGACTTTC
15 TRBJ2-3 many TRBV2 TRBD2 CASNVAGAVTDTQYF TGTGCCAGCAATGTGGCGGGAGCGGTCACAGATACGCAGTATTTT
15 TRBJ2-1 many TRBV29-1 TRBD2 CSALQSGSLYNEQFF TGCAGCGCCCTCCAAAGCGGGAGTCTTTACAATGAGCAGTTCTTC
16 TRBJ1-5 many TRBV18 - CASSPSQQGRGQPQHF TGTGCCAGCTCACCGTCACAACAGGGCCGGGGTCAGCCCCAGCATTTT
16 TRBJ1-2 many TRBV6-6 TRBD1 CASSRTGDRNNYGYTF TGTGCCAGCAGTAGAACGGGGGACAGAAATAACTATGGCTACACCTTC
13 TRBJ1-1 many TRBV3-1 - CASSQDRITEAFF TGTGCCAGCAGCCAAGACAGAATCACTGAAGCTTTCTTT
16 TRBJ2-3 once TRBV29-1 - CSERAGALSSTDTQYF TGCAGCGAGAGGGCGGGGGCTCTATCTTCCACAGATACGCAGTATTTT
12 TRBJ1-4 many TRBV6-2/TRBV6-3 - CASSWADEKLFF TGTGCCAGCAGTTGGGCAGATGAAAAACTGTTTTTT